The rows below give T cell receptor beta chains drawn from one sample of a study of T cell responses to AZD1222 COVID-19 vaccine. Clones were sequenced by immunoSEQ multiplex PCR, and TCRdb holds only the in-frame ones, with some missing. There are 92,000 or so clones in the sample; around 89% occur only once, and approximately 5% lies in the top ten. The sample in question was peripheral blood, obtained 28 days after the second AZD1222 dose. Receptors were obtained from an adult who received the AZD1222 COVID-19 vaccine. Both conserved end residues are part of each CDR3. The D gene is left open where the match is weak. Clone size is stated in some rows and not others, as once, few, many or a class when expanded.

TGTGCCAGCAGGCGGTGGGGGTACGTTGACTACACCTTC,CASRRWGYVDYTF,.,TRBJ1-2,.,TRBV12-3/TRBV12-4
TGCGCCAGCAGCTTGGAGGTGGACTCCTATGGCTACACCTTC,CASSLEVDSYGYTF,.,TRBJ1-2,.,TRBV5-1
TGTGCCAGCAGTATAACAGGGGTGAACACTGAAGCTTTCTTT,CASSITGVNTEAFF,TRBD1,TRBJ1-1,.,TRBV6-2/TRBV6-3
TGCGCCAGCATTCCGGGACTAGCGGGGGGCCACGGCACAGATACGCAGTATTTT,CASIPGLAGGHGTDTQYF,TRBD2,TRBJ2-3,.,TRBV5-1
TGCGCCAGCAGCTTGGAGCCGGACAGGACTTATGGCTACACCTTC,CASSLEPDRTYGYTF,TRBD1,TRBJ1-2,.,TRBV5-1
TGTGCCAGCAGTGATCAAGGGGGGAGGGTAAGACAGCCCCAGCATTTT,CASSDQGGRVRQPQHF,.,TRBJ1-5,.,TRBV6-2/TRBV6-3
TGTGCCAGCAGCTCTACACTTACAGGGAATTTTGATTCACCCCTCCACTTT,CASSSTLTGNFDSPLHF,.,TRBJ1-6,.,TRBV5-6
TGCGCCAGCAGCCAAGATTCCCGGGGTGGCACTGAAGCTTTCTTT,CASSQDSRGGTEAFF,.,TRBJ1-1,.,TRBV4-1
TGTGCCAGCAGCCAAGCGTGGAGCCCTGAAGCTTTCTTT,CASSQAWSPEAFF,.,TRBJ1-1,.,TRBV3-1/TRBV3-2
TGTGCCAGCAGCCAAGTAGGGCTTGAGGGCTACACCTTC,CASSQVGLEGYTF,.,TRBJ1-2,.,TRBV3-1/TRBV3-2
TGTGCCAGCAGCTTAGGTGGCAATTTAGGCCAGCCCCAGCATTTT,CASSLGGNLGQPQHF,.,TRBJ1-5,.,TRBV7-8
TGCGCCAGCAGCCAAGCGGACAGAGATTCACCCCTCCACTTT,CASSQADRDSPLHF,.,TRBJ1-6,.,TRBV4-1
TGTGCCAGCAGCTTAGGACTCGGGCAGACCTCTGGAAACACCATATATTTT,CASSLGLGQTSGNTIYF,.,TRBJ1-3,.,TRBV7-6
TGTGCCAGCAGGGGGGACCGGCCGTATACTGAAGCTTTCTTT,CASRGDRPYTEAFF,.,TRBJ1-1,once,TRBV13
TGCAGCCCCAAGGGCAGGGTGAGCAATCAGCCCCAGCATTTT,CSPKGRVSNQPQHF,.,TRBJ1-5,.,TRBV29-1
TGTGCCTGGAATAAGGCAGGGACGACTGAAGCTTTCTTT,CAWNKAGTTEAFF,.,TRBJ1-1,.,TRBV30
TGTGCCAGCAGCGTACAGACTGGTTCCTACAATGAGCAGTTCTTC,CASSVQTGSYNEQFF,.,TRBJ2-1,.,TRBV9
TGTGCCATCACCAGACAGTTGAACACTGAAGCTTTCTTT,CAITRQLNTEAFF,.,TRBJ1-1,.,TRBV6-5
TGTGCCAGCAGCCCCCTTCTGGTGAACACTGAAGCTTTCTTT,CASSPLLVNTEAFF,.,TRBJ1-1,once,TRBV3-1/TRBV3-2
TGTGCCAGCTCTCGAGGGCCCGCCCTGACGGCTTTCTTT,CASSRGPALTAFF,.,TRBJ1-1,.,TRBV2
TGTGCCAGCTGGGACGGAGGATACAATGAGCAGTTCTTC,CASWDGGYNEQFF,.,TRBJ2-1,.,TRBV19
TGTGCCACCACCGTAACAGACAGTTACATGAACACTGAAGCTTTCTTT,CATTVTDSYMNTEAFF,.,TRBJ1-1,.,TRBV15
TGTGCCAGCAGCTTAAGGTCAGGGGGGAGGGAAAGAACTGAAGCTTTCTTT,CASSLRSGGRERTEAFF,TRBD1,TRBJ1-1,.,TRBV11-3